This TCR beta chain was identified during a study of T cell responses to AZD1222 COVID-19 vaccine. Study information: Pooled in the analysis were second doses at about 4 or about 12 weeks.

To note about this clone: Its antigen remains unknown.

Germline values: CDR1 LNHDA, CDR2 SQIVND (reference sequence). The CDR3 spans 13 residues. The ends were cut back, 10 bases at V and 5 bases at J, with 16 bases in the middle. Assay: immunoSEQ multiplex PCR; the TCRdb copy retains only in-frame clones and omits some. This sample has roughly 36,000 clones, with approximately 91% found just once. Study-wide results and caveats: Baseline seropositivity occurred in only a handful of AZD1222 recipients.

The sequence was obtained from an adult in good health. The V gene is TRBV19, the J gene TRBJ2-3; possible D gene TRBD2, 7 bases. Sequencing used peripheral blood, obtained on day 0 of AZD1222 vaccination. For the CDR3, the DNA is TGTGCCACCCAGGTTAGGGGGGGAGATACGCAGTATTTT. Its translation: CATQVRGGDTQYF. Looking up the rest from reference TRBV19 and TRBJ2-3 gives the full variable domain: DGGITQSPKYLFRKEGQNVTLSCEQNLNHDAMYWYRQDPGQGLRLIYYSQIVNDFQKGDIAEGYSVSREKKESFPLTVTSAQKNPTAFYLCATQVRGGDTQYFGPGTRLTVL.